This T cell receptor beta chain was found in a study of neurological immune-mediated disorders. TCRdb fed the 5' RACE reads into MiXCR, producing one record per CDR3 protein. The sample lists approximately 32,000 distinct CDR3 sequences, 15% occurring once. This clonotype was counted at least ten times. The germline V gene encodes CDR1 LGHNA and CDR2 YSLEER. V lost 0 bases to trimming and J lost 7 bases, with 15 bases between them. CDR3 length: 15 residues. Sequenced sample: PBMCs. The clonotype originates from a man between 70 and 80 years old in good health. The chain recombines TRBV4-3 with TRBJ1-2; D gene uncertain. CDR3 protein: CASSQDMGARRGYTF. The CDR3 DNA reads as TGCGCCAGCAGCCAAGATATGGGCGCACGGCGTGGCTACACCTTC.